Listed here are 25 T cell receptor beta chains from one sample, sequenced in a study. TCRdb passed the RT-PCR reads through MiXCR, listing each CDR3 protein once. The table lists fewer than 800,000 distinct CDR3 sequences, 14% of them singletons. The sample was memory CD4+ T cells from blood. These receptors were taken from a female donor in good health, serving as a healthy control.

Only a few counts were recorded for this clonotype. This sequence joins TRBV5-1 and TRBJ1-1; 7 bases align to TRBD1. The germline gives CDR1 SGHRS, CDR2 YFSETQ. The CDR3 totals 17 residues. V was pared by 3 bases and J by 6 bases, with 17 bases of the junction left unmatched. The DNA for the CDR3 is TGCGCCAGCAGCTCCGAACGGCAGGGGGTTACCCCCTCTGAAGCTTTCTTT. It codes for CASSSERQGVTPSEAFF.

This clonotype showed up many times. The V gene is TRBV11-2, the J gene TRBJ2-2; 9 positions agree with TRBD2. With V trimmed by 6 bases and J by 5 bases, 7 bases remained unmatched. The CDR3 is 15 amino acids. Germline lookup yields CDR1 SGHAT and CDR2 FQNNGV. The CDR3 DNA reads TGTGCCAGCAGGGTTGGAGCGGGAGGAACCGGGGAGCTGTTTTTT. Protein sequence: CASRVGAGGTGELFF.

At least ten counts were recorded for this clonotype. This chain joins TRBV10-3 and TRBJ2-2; 8 bases align to TRBD1. V trimming: 7 bases; J trimming: 7 bases; junction bases outside the gene matches: 8. The CDR3 is made up of 14 amino acids. Germline V CDR1 and CDR2: ENHRY, SYGVKD. The CDR3 bases are TGTGCCATCAAAGAGGCAGGGGGCTACGGGGAGCTGTTTTTT. Encoded protein: CAIKEAGGYGELFF.

This clonotype was observed a handful of times. The chain is built from TRBV6-1 and TRBJ1-1; a possible D gene is TRBD1 (5 bases). The CDR3 has 14 residues. Germline V gene sequence: CDR1 MNHNS, CDR2 SASEGT. V lost 7 bases to trimming and J lost 0 bases, with 12 bases between them. The CDR3 reads CASIRMGVNTEAFF. DNA for the CDR3: TGTGCCAGCATCAGAATGGGGGTGAACACTGAAGCTTTCTTT.

The V call is TRBV7-3, the J call TRBJ2-3, with 14 bases aligning to TRBD2. Germline V gene sequence: CDR1 SGHTA, CDR2 FQGTGA. Trimming at V came to 1 base and at J to 3 bases, leaving 12 bases not matched to a gene. CDR3 length equals 20 residues. CDR3 loop: CASSLRLAGGPVIGTDTQYF. The CDR3 DNA reads TGTGCCAGCAGCTTAAGACTAGCGGGAGGGCCGGTTATCGGAACAGATACGCAGTATTTT.

This clonotype has only a few counts. The chain is built from TRBV3-1 and TRBJ2-2; 9 bases are a match to TRBD2. Germline values: CDR1 LGHDT, CDR2 YNNKEL (reference sequence). This CDR3 has 18 residues. The V segment lost 6 bases and the J segment 6 bases; nucleotides outside the gene matches: 17. DNA of the CDR3: TGTGCCAGCAGTCAAAGGACTTTCAGGACTAGCGCTCCCGGGGAGCTGTTTTTT. Its translation: CASSQRTFRTSAPGELFF.

This clonotype was detected many times. This CDR3 reads CASSPALAGFTGELFF. In DNA form, the CDR3 reads TGCGCCAGCAGCCCTGCTCTAGCGGGGTTTACCGGGGAGCTGTTTTTT. The chain employs TRBV5-1 and TRBJ2-2, with TRBD2 identical over 9 bases. The CDR3 totals 16 residues. V lost 4 bases, J lost 5 bases, and 9 bases stayed unmatched. The germline gives CDR1 SGHRS, CDR2 YFSETQ. Combining the CDR3 with reference TRBV5-1 and TRBJ2-2 gives the whole variable domain KAGVTQTPRYLIKTRGQQVTLSCSPISGHRSVSWYQQTPGQGLQFLFEYFSETQRNKGNFPGRFSGRQFSNSRSEMNVSTLELGDSALYLCASSPALAGFTGELFFGEGSRLTVL.

The V and J genes are TRBV7-2 and TRBJ1-1; the D is unclear. V lost 0 bases and J 2 bases, leaving 10 bases between the germline ends. The CDR3 totals 15 residues. Germline CDR1 reads SGHTA; CDR2 reads FQGNSA. The CDR3 region has the DNA TGTGCCAGCAGCTTAGCGATTGTAGGAAACACTGAAGCTTTCTTT. Protein sequence: CASSLAIVGNTEAFF.

This clonotype was recorded many times. This chain uses TRBV29-1 with TRBJ2-1; 7 positions agree with TRBD1. The CDR3 is made up of 13 amino acids. V gave up 7 bases and J gave up 2 bases; unmatched junction bases: 5. CDR1 SQVTM and CDR2 ANQGSEA come from the germline V gene. DNA of the CDR3: TGCAGCGGACAAACAGGGGCCTACAATGAGCAGTTCTTC. Its translation is CSGQTGAYNEQFF.

This clonotype came up a few times. The rearrangement uses TRBV2 and TRBJ2-1; 7 nucleotides agree with TRBD2. The V segment lost 6 bases and the J segment 7 bases; nucleotides outside the gene matches: 9. This CDR3 spans 14 amino acids. The germline CDR1 and CDR2 sequences are SNHLY and FYNNEI. The CDR3 DNA reads as TGTGCCAGCAGAACAGGCGGGAGTTTGAATGAGCAGTTCTTC. It specifies CASRTGGSLNEQFF.

This chain links TRBV6-5 with TRBJ1-3, with D unclear. This CDR3 spans 15 amino acids. The germline CDR1 and CDR2 sequences are MNHEY and SVGAGI. Trimming removed 3 bases from V and 4 bases from J, with 13 bases in between. The CDR3, as DNA: TGTGCCAGCAGTTATCGCGATGCGAACGGAAACACCATATATTTT. It yields the protein CASSYRDANGNTIYF.

This clonotype showed up just a few times. The chain employs TRBV27 and TRBJ2-7; TRBD2 is a possible D gene (5 bases). Germline CDR1 MNHEY, CDR2 SMNVEV (reference sequence). The CDR3 totals 18 residues. The ends were cut back, 5 bases at V and 0 bases at J, with 23 bases in the middle. CDR3 region: CASSARSPRGFYSYEQYF. The CDR3 DNA follows: TGTGCCAGCAGTGCCCGAAGTCCCCGGGGATTCTACTCCTACGAGCAGTACTTC.

In this sample, this clonotype turned up a few times. This chain's CDR3 is CATRTGGYFMSSYEQYF. CDR3 nucleotides: TGTGCCACCCGGACAGGGGGTTACTTCATGAGCTCCTACGAGCAGTACTTC. J is TRBJ2-7 and V is TRBV27; 10 bases align to TRBD1. CDR1 is MNHEY, CDR2 SMNVEV, per germline (reference sequence). The V segment lost 10 bases and the J segment 0 bases; nucleotides outside the gene matches: 15. This CDR3 spans 17 amino acids.

In its sample, this clonotype was seen many times. The chain is built from TRBV7-2 and TRBJ1-1; 7 bases match TRBD1. The length of the CDR3 is 13 residues. Germline trimming cut 5 bases from V and 4 bases from J; bases unmatched to any gene: 4. The germline gives CDR1 SGHTA, CDR2 FQGNSA. In DNA form, the CDR3 reads TGTGCCAGCAGCACCCACAGGGGCACTGAAGCTTTCTTT. Protein: CASSTHRGTEAFF.

The chain recombines TRBV7-6 with TRBJ2-1, with 8 bases identical to TRBD1. This CDR3 comprises 17 residues. Germline assignment: CDR1 SGHVS and CDR2 FNYEAQ. The trim removed 3 bases at V and 7 bases at J, leaving 14 bases unmatched. The CDR3 nucleotides read TGTGCCAGCAGCTTGGGGGTCCCGGGGACAGGCAGGAATGAGCAGTTCTTC. Its translation is CASSLGVPGTGRNEQFF.

Ten or more counts support this clonotype. This chain joins TRBV6-1 and TRBJ2-7; D gene ambiguous. There are 10 residues in the CDR3. V was clipped by 7 bases and J by 4 bases, with 5 bases between them. In germline, CDR1 is MNHNS, CDR2 SASEGT. This CDR3 is CASNRYEQYF. CDR3 sequence (DNA): TGTGCCAGCAACAGATACGAGCAGTACTTC.

This clonotype was counted only a few times. The CDR3 DNA reads TGTGCCAGCAGCTCCGGCCGGGGGGCGGGCACAGATACGCAGTATTTT. It yields the protein CASSSGRGAGTDTQYF. The rearrangement links TRBV7-2 to TRBJ2-3; possibly TRBD2 for D (7 bases). The CDR3 extends over 16 amino acids. The germline V gene has CDR1 SGHTA and CDR2 FQGNSA. With 4 bases removed from V and 1 base from J, the gap between germline ends came to 15 bases.

This clonotype was observed at least ten times. The chain combines TRBV7-2 with TRBJ2-7; 8 bases map to TRBD1. CDR1 and CDR2 (germline): SGHTA, FQGNSA. Unmatched junction bases numbered 8, after V lost 5 bases and J lost 2 bases. This CDR3 is 15 amino acids long. CDR3 amino acids: CASSPGQGLTYEQYF. CDR3 sequence (DNA): TGTGCCAGCAGCCCTGGACAGGGATTAACCTACGAGCAGTACTTC.

This clonotype was recorded at least ten times. V and J are TRBV5-1 and TRBJ2-1; D gene ambiguous. Germline-derived CDR1 and CDR2 are SGHRS and YFSETQ. CDR3 size: 15 residues. V shed 4 bases and J shed 1 base, with 12 bases lying between them. CDR3 in amino acids: CASSEGGSSYNEQFF. The CDR3 DNA is TGCGCCAGCAGCGAAGGTGGTAGTTCCTACAATGAGCAGTTCTTC. Based on the CDR3 plus reference TRBV5-1 and TRBJ2-1, the full variable domain is KAGVTQTPRYLIKTRGQQVTLSCSPISGHRSVSWYQQTPGQGLQFLFEYFSETQRNKGNFPGRFSGRQFSNSRSEMNVSTLELGDSALYLCASSEGGSSYNEQFFGPGTRLTVL.

This chain connects TRBV6-5 to TRBJ1-2; TRBD1 aligns across 8 bases. Germline-derived CDR1 and CDR2 are MNHEY and SVGAGI. The CDR3 contains 12 residues. The V gene end was trimmed by 4 bases and the J gene end by 9 bases; junction bases not matched to a gene: 4. CDR3 in amino acids: CASSSTGARYTF. CDR3 nucleotide sequence: TGTGCCAGCAGTTCGACAGGGGCCCGCTACACCTTC.

This clonotype was recorded a few times. The chain has TRBV7-9 and TRBJ1-3; tentative D call: TRBD1 (6 bases). Germline V gene sequence: CDR1 SEHNR, CDR2 FQNEAQ (reference sequence). V shed 5 bases and J shed 0 bases, with 11 bases lying between them. The CDR3 sequence is 15 residues long. The CDR3 coding sequence is TGTGCCAGCAGCGAGAGACAGGTCTCTGGAAACACCATATATTTT. Translated: CASSERQVSGNTIYF.

The V call is TRBV2, the J call TRBJ2-3, with 7 nucleotides matching TRBD2. V lost 5 bases to trimming and J lost 0 bases; unmatched junction nucleotides: 11. Per the germline V gene, CDR1 is SNHLY and CDR2 is FYNNEI. CDR3 size: 17 residues. The CDR3 here is CASSRVGAGSSTDTQYF. In nucleotides, the CDR3 is TGTGCCAGCAGTAGAGTAGGAGCGGGATCTAGCACAGATACGCAGTATTTT. The full variable domain, rest sourced from reference TRBV2 and TRBJ2-3, is EPEVTQTPSHQVTQMGQEVILRCVPISNHLYFYWYRQILGQKVEFLVSFYNNEISEKSEIFDDQFSVERPDGSNFTLKIRSTKLEDSAMYFCASSRVGAGSSTDTQYFGPGTRLTVL.

This clonotype has more than one count but fewer than ten. The rearrangement uses TRBV7-9 and TRBJ2-3, with a weak D call TRBD2 (6 bases). Looked up from germline, CDR1 is SEHNR and CDR2 is FQNEAQ (reference sequence). The V end was cut by 1 base, the J end by 6 bases, with 20 bases between. This CDR3 has 17 residues. In nucleotides, the CDR3 is TGTGCCAGCAGCTTAGTAAGGTCGGGGGACTCGTTGGATACGCAGTATTTT. Its protein product is CASSLVRSGDSLDTQYF.

The chain has TRBV3-1 and TRBJ1-6; no reliable D call. This CDR3 comprises 15 residues. Trimming removed 0 bases from V and 13 bases from J, with 16 bases in between. CDR1 is LGHDT and CDR2 is YNNKEL in the germline V gene (reference sequence). CDR3 sequence: CASSQDLVGLSPLHF. The CDR3 region has the DNA TGTGCCAGCAGCCAAGATTTGGTCGGCCTTTCGCCCCTCCACTTT.

This clonotype came up many times. The CDR3 DNA follows: TGTGCCAGCAGCTCGGGACTAGCCACGCCCCAGTTCTTC. Translation: CASSSGLATPQFF. V is TRBV7-3 and J is TRBJ2-1; 9 nucleotides agree with TRBD2. CDR3 length: 13 residues. V was clipped by 4 bases and J by 13 bases; unmatched bases: 8. Per the germline V gene, CDR1 is SGHTA and CDR2 is FQGTGA.